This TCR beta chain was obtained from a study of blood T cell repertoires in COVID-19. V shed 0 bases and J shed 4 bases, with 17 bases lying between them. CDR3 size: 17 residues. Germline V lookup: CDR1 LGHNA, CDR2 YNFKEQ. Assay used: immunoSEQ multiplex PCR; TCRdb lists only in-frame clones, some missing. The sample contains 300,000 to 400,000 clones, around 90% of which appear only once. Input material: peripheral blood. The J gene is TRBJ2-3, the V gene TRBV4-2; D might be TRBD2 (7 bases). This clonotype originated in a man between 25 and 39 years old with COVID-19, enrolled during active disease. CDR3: CASSQEGGGGYSDTQYF. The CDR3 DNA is TGTGCCAGCAGCCAAGAAGGAGGGGGGGGCTACTCAGATACGCAGTATTTT.